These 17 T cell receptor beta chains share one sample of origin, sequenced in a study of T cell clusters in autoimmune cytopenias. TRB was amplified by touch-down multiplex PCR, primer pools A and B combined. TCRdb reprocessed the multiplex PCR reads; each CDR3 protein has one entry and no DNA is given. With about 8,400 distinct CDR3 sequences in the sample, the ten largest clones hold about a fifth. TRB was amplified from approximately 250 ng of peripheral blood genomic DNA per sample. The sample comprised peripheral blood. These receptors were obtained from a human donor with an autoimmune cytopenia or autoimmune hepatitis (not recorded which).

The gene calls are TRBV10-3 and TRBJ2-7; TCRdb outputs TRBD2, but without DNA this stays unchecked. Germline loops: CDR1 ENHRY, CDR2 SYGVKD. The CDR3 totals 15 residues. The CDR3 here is CAISESTSGIYEQYF.

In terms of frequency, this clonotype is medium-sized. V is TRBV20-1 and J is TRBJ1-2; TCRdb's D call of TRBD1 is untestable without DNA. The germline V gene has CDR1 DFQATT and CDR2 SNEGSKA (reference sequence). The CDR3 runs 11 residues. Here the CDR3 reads CSAGTGQGYTF.

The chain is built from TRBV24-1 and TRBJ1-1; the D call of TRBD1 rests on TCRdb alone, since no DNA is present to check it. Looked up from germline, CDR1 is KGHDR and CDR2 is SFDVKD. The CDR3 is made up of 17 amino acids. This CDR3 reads CATSDLTRGPGNTEAFF.

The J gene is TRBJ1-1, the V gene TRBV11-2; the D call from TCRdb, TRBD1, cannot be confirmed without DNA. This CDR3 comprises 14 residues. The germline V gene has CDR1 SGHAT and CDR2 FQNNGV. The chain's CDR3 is CASSAGQARTEAFF. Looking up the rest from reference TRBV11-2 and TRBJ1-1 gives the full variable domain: EAGVAQSPRYKIIEKRQSVAFWCNPISGHATLYWYQQILGQGPKLLIQFQNNGVVDDSQLPKDRFSAERLKGVDSTLKIQPAKLEDSAVYLCASSAGQARTEAFFGQGTRLTVV.

CDR3 loop: CAISGGGPFSSTDTQYF. The chain joins TRBV10-3 to TRBJ2-3; TCRdb outputs TRBD1, but without DNA this stays unchecked. Germline assignment: CDR1 ENHRY and CDR2 SYGVKD. The length of the CDR3 is 17 residues.

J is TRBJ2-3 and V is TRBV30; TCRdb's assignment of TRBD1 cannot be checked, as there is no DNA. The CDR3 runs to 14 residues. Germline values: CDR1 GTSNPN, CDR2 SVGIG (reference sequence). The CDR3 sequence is CAWSGTGLGGTQYF.

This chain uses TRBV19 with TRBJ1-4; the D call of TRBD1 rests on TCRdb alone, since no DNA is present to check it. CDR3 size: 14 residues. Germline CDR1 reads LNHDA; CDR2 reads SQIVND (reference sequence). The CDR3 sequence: CASSMGGLNEKLFF.

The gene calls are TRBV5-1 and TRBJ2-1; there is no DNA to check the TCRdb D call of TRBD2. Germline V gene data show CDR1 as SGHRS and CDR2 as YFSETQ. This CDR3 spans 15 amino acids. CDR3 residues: CASSADSGGHNEQFF. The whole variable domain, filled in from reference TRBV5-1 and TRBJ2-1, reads KAGVTQTPRYLIKTRGQQVTLSCSPISGHRSVSWYQQTPGQGLQFLFEYFSETQRNKGNFPGRFSGRQFSNSRSEMNVSTLELGDSALYLCASSADSGGHNEQFFGPGTRLTVL.

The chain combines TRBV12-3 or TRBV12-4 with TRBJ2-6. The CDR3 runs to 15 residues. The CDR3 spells CASSLSGSGANVLTF.

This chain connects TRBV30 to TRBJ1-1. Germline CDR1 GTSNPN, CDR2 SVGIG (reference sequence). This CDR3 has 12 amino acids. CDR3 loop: CAWKIMNTEAFF.

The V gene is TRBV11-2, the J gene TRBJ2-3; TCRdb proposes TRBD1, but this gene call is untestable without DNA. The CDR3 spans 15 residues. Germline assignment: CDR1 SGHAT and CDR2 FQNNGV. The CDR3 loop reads CASTQNQGFSDTQYF.

The CDR3 reads CASSYSPGGDYEQYF. This chain links TRBV6-2 or TRBV6-3 with TRBJ2-7; TCRdb selects TRBD2, and the lack of DNA leaves this call unchecked. Germline assignment: CDR1 MNHEY and CDR2 SVGEGT. CDR3 size: 15 residues.

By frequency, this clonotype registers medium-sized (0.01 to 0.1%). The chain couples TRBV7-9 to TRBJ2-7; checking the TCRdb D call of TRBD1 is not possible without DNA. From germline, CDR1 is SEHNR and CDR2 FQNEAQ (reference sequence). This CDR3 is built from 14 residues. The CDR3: CASSPGTGTYEQYF.

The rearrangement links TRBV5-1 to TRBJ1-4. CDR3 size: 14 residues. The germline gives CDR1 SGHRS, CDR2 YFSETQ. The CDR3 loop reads CASSHAGTNEKLFF. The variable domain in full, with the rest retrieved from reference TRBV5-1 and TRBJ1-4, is KAGVTQTPRYLIKTRGQQVTLSCSPISGHRSVSWYQQTPGQGLQFLFEYFSETQRNKGNFPGRFSGRQFSNSRSEMNVSTLELGDSALYLCASSHAGTNEKLFFGSGTQLSVL.

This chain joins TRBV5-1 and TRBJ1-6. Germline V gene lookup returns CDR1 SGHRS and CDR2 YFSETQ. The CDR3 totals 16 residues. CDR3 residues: CASSPFQEPFKGALHF.

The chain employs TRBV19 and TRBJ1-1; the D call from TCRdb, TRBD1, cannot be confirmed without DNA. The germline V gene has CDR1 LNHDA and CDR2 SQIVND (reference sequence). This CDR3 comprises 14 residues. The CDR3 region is CASSITQGNTEAFF.

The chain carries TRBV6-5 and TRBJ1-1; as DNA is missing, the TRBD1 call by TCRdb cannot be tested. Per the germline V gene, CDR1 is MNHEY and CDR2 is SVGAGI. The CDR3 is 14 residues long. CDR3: CASSYLSGATEAFF.